These 30 T cell receptor beta chains share one sample of origin, sequenced in a study of patients and donors after allogeneic stem cell transplantation. TCRdb re-called the RT-PCR reads with MiXCR, one entry per CDR3 protein. This sample carries roughly 880,000 distinct CDR3 sequences, about a sixth of them seen once, and the ten largest clones take roughly 6%. Sequenced: blood, either unsorted or a sorted T cell fraction (not recorded which). The receptors stem from a human donor who was either an allogeneic HSCT recipient or a stem cell or donor lymphocyte infusion donor (not recorded which). It is not recorded whose cells these are; they may come from a transplant donor.

The chain joins TRBV30 to TRBJ1-2; D is ambiguous. V gave up 2 bases and J gave up 4 bases, with 14 bases separating them. This CDR3 is 14 amino acids long. Germline V CDR1 and CDR2: GTSNPN, SVGIG (reference sequence). CDR3 DNA sequence: TGTGCCTGGAGTAGGGCGGGTACCCTCTATGGCTACACCTTC. Protein product: CAWSRAGTLYGYTF.

This clonotype was seen more than once but under ten times. The rearrangement joins TRBV5-1 to TRBJ2-1; perhaps D is TRBD1 or TRBD2 (5 bases each). Per the germline V gene, CDR1 is SGHRS and CDR2 is YFSETQ. The length of the CDR3 is 15 residues. Trimming shortened V by 1 base and J by 6 bases, and 14 bases separated the two germline ends. The CDR3 region is CASSLMRGFGNEQFF. As DNA, the CDR3 is TGCGCCAGCAGCTTGATGAGGGGTTTCGGCAATGAGCAGTTCTTC.

The chain links TRBV27 to TRBJ1-5, with D possibly TRBD1 on 5 matching bases. Trimming removed 5 bases at V and 1 base at J, with 15 bases between. The CDR3 has 16 amino acids. Germline assignment: CDR1 MNHEY and CDR2 SMNVEV (reference sequence). The CDR3 DNA sequence: TGTGCCAGCAGTCCCAGGAGGGGTGGAAGCAATCAGCCCCAGCATTTT. It translates to CASSPRRGGSNQPQHF.

The sample holds a few counts of this clonotype. The chain links TRBV7-9 to TRBJ2-7; D possibly corresponds to TRBD1 (6 bases). Germline V gene lookup returns CDR1 SEHNR and CDR2 FQNEAQ (reference sequence). Trimming removed 3 bases at V and 6 bases at J, with 12 bases between. The CDR3 has 13 residues. CDR3 amino acids: CASSFGRGPEQYF. The CDR3 bases are TGTGCCAGCAGCTTCGGCAGGGGCCCCGAGCAGTACTTC.

This clonotype was recorded many times. J is TRBJ2-7 and V is TRBV9; 8 bases are a match to TRBD2. The V and J ends lost 4 bases and 2 bases, in that order; junction bases with no gene match: 5. This CDR3 region has 14 residues. Germline V lookup: CDR1 SGDLS, CDR2 YYNGEE. The CDR3 DNA reads TGTGCCAGCAGCTTCGCGGGGGGTACCTACGAGCAGTACTTC. It translates to CASSFAGGTYEQYF.

This clonotype was counted at least ten times. This chain links TRBV24-1 with TRBJ2-1; 12 bases line up with TRBD2. The CDR3 is 15 amino acids. Germline V gene data show CDR1 as KGHDR and CDR2 as SFDVKD. The V and J ends lost 3 bases and 9 bases, in that order; junction bases with no gene match: 5. The DNA for the CDR3 is TGTGCCACCAGTGATGTGACTAGCGGGAGCCCTGAGCAGTTCTTC. Amino acid sequence: CATSDVTSGSPEQFF.

This chain connects TRBV7-8 to TRBJ2-3; no definite D call. V was pared by 3 bases and J by 1 base, with 14 bases between. Germline V gene sequence: CDR1 SGHVS, CDR2 FQNEAQ. This CDR3 comprises 16 residues. CDR3 protein: CASSFRVLRGTDTQYF. CDR3 coding DNA: TGTGCCAGCAGCTTTCGGGTCTTAAGAGGCACAGATACGCAGTATTTT.

In its sample, this clonotype was seen many times. V is TRBV5-1 and J is TRBJ1-1; D is undetermined. CDR1 and CDR2 (germline): SGHRS, YFSETQ. The length of the CDR3 is 14 residues. V lost 4 bases and J lost 4, with 14 bases in between. The CDR3 is CASSRVALITEAFF. DNA for the CDR3: TGCGCCAGCAGCCGGGTGGCGTTAATCACTGAAGCTTTCTTT.

This clonotype was seen a handful of times. The chain joins TRBV12-3 or TRBV12-4 to TRBJ2-7; 14 bases fit TRBD2. The CDR3 has 17 amino acids. After removal of 2 bases from V and 10 bases from J, the junction contained 13 bases not matched to a gene. In nucleotides, the CDR3 is TGTGCCAGCAGTTTATACGGTTTAGGGACTAGCGGGAGTTCACAGTACTTC. Translated: CASSLYGLGTSGSSQYF.

This clonotype has only a few counts. CDR3 bases: TGCGCCAGCAGCCAAGAAGTGGACTCCAGCTCCTATAATTCACCCCTCCACTTT. As protein: CASSQEVDSSSYNSPLHF. V gene TRBV4-3 combines with J gene TRBJ1-6; no clear D. Germline V gene data show CDR1 as LGHNA and CDR2 as YSLEER. This CDR3 spans 18 amino acids. The V end was cut by 0 bases, the J end by 0 bases, with 12 bases between.

The rearrangement joins TRBV5-1 to TRBJ1-3; 7 bases match TRBD1. Looked up from germline, CDR1 is SGHRS and CDR2 is YFSETQ. The J segment lost 0 bases and the V segment lost 3 bases, leaving 6 bases of the junction unmatched. The CDR3 has 16 residues. Written as DNA, the CDR3 is TGCGCCAGCAGCTCCCCCGGGACAGCCTCTGGAAACACCATATATTTT. Its protein is CASSSPGTASGNTIYF. Based on the CDR3 plus reference TRBV5-1 and TRBJ1-3, the full variable domain is KAGVTQTPRYLIKTRGQQVTLSCSPISGHRSVSWYQQTPGQGLQFLFEYFSETQRNKGNFPGRFSGRQFSNSRSEMNVSTLELGDSALYLCASSSPGTASGNTIYFGEGSWLTVV.

The chain joins TRBV16 to TRBJ2-7; TRBD1 matches at 7 bases. The germline V gene has CDR1 KGHSY and CDR2 FQNENV. With 0 bases clipped from V and 3 bases from J, the junction kept 11 bases outside the gene matches. The CDR3 is 17 residues long. The CDR3 bases are TGTGCCAGCAGCCAATCTGTCGCACGGGACAGTGACTACGAGCAGTACTTC. It codes for CASSQSVARDSDYEQYF.

This clonotype came up a few times. This chain connects TRBV7-8 to TRBJ2-3; perhaps D is TRBD1 or TRBD2 (6 bases each). The V gene lost 5 bases and the J gene lost 7 bases, with 19 bases spanning the gap. The CDR3 extends over 15 amino acids. Germline V gene lookup returns CDR1 SGHVS and CDR2 FQNEAQ. The DNA of the CDR3 is TGTGCCAGCAGCCCGAGTGCGGGGACAATTAATACGCAGTATTTT. Translation: CASSPSAGTINTQYF.

The J gene is TRBJ1-6, the V gene TRBV20-1; TRBD1 matches 8 bases. V trimming: 3 bases; J trimming: 10 bases; junction bases outside the gene matches: 11. This CDR3 comprises 15 residues. CDR1 is DFQATT, CDR2 SNEGSKA, per germline (reference sequence). The chain's CDR3 is CSARILGQGSSPLHF. The DNA for the CDR3 is TGCAGTGCTAGGATTCTCGGACAGGGTAGCTCACCCCTCCACTTT.

This clonotype was counted only a few times. The rearrangement uses TRBV7-9 and TRBJ2-3; 11 positions agree with TRBD2. This CDR3 comprises 14 residues. Trimming took 5 bases from V and 5 from J; bases not matched to a gene: 3. The germline V gene encodes CDR1 SEHNR and CDR2 FQNEAQ (reference sequence). The CDR3 sequence: CASSGTSGRDTQYF. DNA for the CDR3: TGTGCCAGCAGCGGTACTAGCGGGAGAGATACGCAGTATTTT.

The rearrangement links TRBV11-2 to TRBJ1-5; D is uncertain. CDR3 size: 14 residues. Germline V gene lookup returns CDR1 SGHAT and CDR2 FQNNGV. Trimming stripped 7 bases from V and 3 bases from J, with 13 bases between. CDR3 residues: CASTDSPNNQPQHF. The CDR3 region has the DNA TGTGCCAGCACCGACTCCCCCAACAATCAGCCCCAGCATTTT.

This clonotype was seen more than once but under ten times. This chain links TRBV6-5 with TRBJ1-1; TRBD1 is a possible D gene (6 bases). CDR1 and CDR2 (germline): MNHEY, SVGAGI. The V gene lost 2 bases and the J gene lost 1 base, with 8 bases spanning the gap. The CDR3 sequence is 14 residues long. CDR3 bases: TGTGCCAGCAGTTACAAGGGGGGGAACACTGAAGCTTTCTTT. Its translation: CASSYKGGNTEAFF.

A few counts support this clonotype. V usage is TRBV6-1 and J usage is TRBJ1-2, with D unclear. The CDR3 totals 14 residues. From germline, CDR1 is MNHNS and CDR2 SASEGT. The germline V and J ends were trimmed by 4 bases and 6 bases, with 15 bases remaining between them. For the CDR3, the DNA is TGTGCCAGCAGTGTACCTTCGGGGTACAATGGCTACACCTTC. As protein: CASSVPSGYNGYTF.

V is TRBV4-1 and J is TRBJ2-7; the D gene is possibly TRBD2 (6 bases). With 2 bases removed from V and 3 bases from J, the gap between germline ends came to 8 bases. The CDR3 runs 13 residues. The germline V gene has CDR1 MGHRA and CDR2 YSYEKL. The CDR3: CASSQIGSYEQYF. The CDR3 DNA reads TGCGCCAGCAGCCAAATCGGGAGCTACGAGCAGTACTTC.

The chain has TRBV12-3 or TRBV12-4 and TRBJ2-1, with D uncertain. The CDR3 extends over 15 amino acids. The V end lost 6 bases, the J end lost 7 bases, and 19 bases lay between the germline ends. The CDR3 is CASSLITGSRNEQFF. Here the CDR3 DNA reads TGTGCCAGCAGCTTGATCACGGGTTCGCGGAATGAGCAGTTCTTC.

This clonotype has just a few counts. The chain combines TRBV20-1 with TRBJ2-7; possibly TRBD2 for D (5 bases). The CDR3 spans 13 residues. Per germline, CDR1 DFQATT and CDR2 SNEGSKA (reference sequence). V was cut by 3 bases and J by 3 bases, with 12 bases left in between. DNA of the CDR3: TGCAGTGCTAGTGAGGCAGGAGGCTACGAGCAGTACTTC. Translation: CSASEAGGYEQYF.

This chain links TRBV3-1 with TRBJ1-1; D not certain. V dropped 0 bases and J dropped 2 bases, with 10 bases sitting between them. Per the germline V gene, CDR1 is LGHDT and CDR2 is YNNKEL (reference sequence). The CDR3 is made up of 15 amino acids. The CDR3 reads CASSQDNDLNTEAFF. The DNA of the CDR3 is TGTGCCAGCAGCCAAGATAACGACCTAAACACTGAAGCTTTCTTT.

The chain couples TRBV18 to TRBJ1-1; D unclear. V gave up 0 bases and J gave up 1 base, with 6 bases separating them. Germline CDR1 KGHSH, CDR2 LQKENI. This CDR3 is built from 14 residues. The DNA of the CDR3 is TGTGCCAGCTCACCACCTGGTTGGAACACTGAAGCTTTCTTT. This gives the protein CASSPPGWNTEAFF. Based on the CDR3 plus reference TRBV18 and TRBJ1-1, the full variable domain is NAGVMQNPRHLVRRRGQEARLRCSPMKGHSHVYWYRQLPEEGLKFMVYLQKENIIDESGMPKERFSAEFPKEGPSILRIQQVVRGDSAAYFCASSPPGWNTEAFFGQGTRLTVV.

This clonotype showed up just a few times. V and J are TRBV7-2 and TRBJ2-5; D is ambiguous. Germline CDR1 is SGHTA and CDR2 is FQGNSA. This CDR3 has 14 amino acids. V lost 4 bases, J lost 3 bases, and 12 bases lay in between. CDR3 in DNA: TGTGCCAGCAGCTCCACCCCTACCGAAGAGACCCAGTACTTC. This codes for CASSSTPTEETQYF. Variable domain in full (rest from reference TRBV7-2 and TRBJ2-5): GAGVSQSPSNKVTEKGKDVELRCDPISGHTALYWYRQSLGQGLEFLIYFQGNSAPDKSGLPSDRFSAERTGGSVSTLTIQRTQQEDSAVYLCASSSTPTEETQYFGPGTRLLVL.

V gene TRBV7-9 combines with J gene TRBJ2-7; D gene unclear. The germline V gene encodes CDR1 SEHNR and CDR2 FQNEAQ (reference sequence). V lost 5 bases and J lost 3, with 14 bases in between. The CDR3 is 14 residues long. CDR3 residues: CASSPDGRFYEQYF. Written as DNA, the CDR3 is TGTGCCAGCAGCCCGGACGGACGATTCTACGAGCAGTACTTC.

The CDR3: CASSLAIGQSNQPQHF. The CDR3 DNA is TGTGCCAGCAGCTTAGCGATAGGCCAGAGCAATCAGCCCCAGCATTTT. The chain links TRBV7-9 to TRBJ1-5; D gene ambiguous. V lost 0 bases and J lost 1, with 10 bases in between. The CDR3 runs to 16 residues. Germline V lookup: CDR1 SEHNR, CDR2 FQNEAQ (reference sequence).

This rearrangement joins TRBV6-1 to TRBJ1-1; TRBD1 is a possible D gene (5 bases). V shed 8 bases and J shed 0 bases, with 13 bases lying between them. This CDR3 is 14 amino acids long. Germline loops: CDR1 MNHNS, CDR2 SASEGT. The CDR3: CASEMGRMNTEAFF. CDR3 DNA sequence: TGTGCCAGCGAGATGGGGCGGATGAACACTGAAGCTTTCTTT.

This clonotype was seen ten or more times. J is TRBJ2-3 and V is TRBV5-1; D is perhaps TRBD2 (6 bases). Trimming stripped 4 bases from V and 4 bases from J, with 13 bases between. The CDR3 length is 14 residues. Germline CDR1 and CDR2: SGHRS and YFSETQ. The CDR3 loop reads CASSLTSLADTQYF. The CDR3 DNA follows: TGCGCCAGCAGCCTGACTAGTTTAGCAGATACGCAGTATTTT. Looking up the rest from reference TRBV5-1 and TRBJ2-3 gives the full variable domain: KAGVTQTPRYLIKTRGQQVTLSCSPISGHRSVSWYQQTPGQGLQFLFEYFSETQRNKGNFPGRFSGRQFSNSRSEMNVSTLELGDSALYLCASSLTSLADTQYFGPGTRLTVL.

In this sample, this clonotype turned up a few times. J is TRBJ2-3 and V is TRBV9; D is uncertain. Germline CDR1 reads SGDLS; CDR2 reads YYNGEE. The CDR3 consists of 14 residues. V was shortened by 3 bases and J by 4 bases, with 12 bases between the two germline ends. The CDR3 bases are TGTGCCAGCAGCGCCCCCCGTGGGGCAGATACGCAGTATTTT. Translating it yields CASSAPRGADTQYF.

The V gene is TRBV15, the J gene TRBJ1-2; the D gene is possibly TRBD1 (6 bases). V lost 0 bases, J lost 5 bases, and 22 bases lay in between. The germline gives CDR1 LNHNV, CDR2 YYDKDF (reference sequence). This CDR3 contains 18 residues. CDR3 DNA: TGTGCCACCAGCAGAGATCGGCTGCTTTCGGGGGGCGCTTATGGCTACACCTTC. Its translation is CATSRDRLLSGGAYGYTF.